The clone carrying this TCR beta chain was seen only a few times. The antigen remains unidentified. This entry comes from a study of blood T cells in healthy people across ages. Whole-study findings and limits: Unknown CMV status may confound age-related changes in expanded clones. TCR beta diversity per million T cells fell roughly linearly with age. The study regarded diversity estimates from one million T cells as underestimates. Versus aged donors, long-lived donors had higher diversity and more naive CD4+ cells.

For the second PCR, which ran for roughly 6 to 11 cycles, a sample-barcoded 5' primer and a J-beta primer mix were used. TCRdb fed the 5' RACE reads into MiXCR, producing one record per CDR3 protein. Of over 600,000 distinct CDR3 sequences listed, about 56% are singletons. The germline gives CDR1 SEHNR, CDR2 FQNEAQ (reference sequence). CDR3 length: 14 residues. The V call is TRBV7-9, the J call TRBJ2-7; D is ambiguous. The tail of the sequence fits TRBJ2-5 better, so the J call may be wrong. This receptor was taken from a man aged 40-49 years in good health. Sequenced: blood. The CDR3 sequence: CASSSPRAWETQYF. CDR3 DNA sequence: TGTGCCAGCAGCTCACCAAGGGCTTGGGAGACCCAGTACTTC.